This is a list of T cell receptor beta chains from one sample in a study of cytomegalovirus exposure and HLA in healthy donors. Produced via immunoSEQ multiplex PCR; TCRdb's table is partial and in-frame only. The data show 75,000 to 80,000 clones, around three quarters seen once. Sequencing was performed on PBMCs. The receptors were gathered from a male donor in good health and CMV-seropositive. Both conserved end residues are part of each CDR3. The D gene is left open where the match is weak. Only some rows state a clone size, as once, few, many or a class for expanded clones.

TGTGCCAGCTCACCTGGGACCCCGGGACAGAACTCTGGGGCCAACGTCCTGACTTTC,CASSPGTPGQNSGANVLTF,TRBV18,.,TRBJ2-6,TRBD1
TGTGCCAGCAGCCAGGCTGGGACAGGGAATAACTATGGCTACACCTTC,CASSQAGTGNNYGYTF,TRBV4-2,.,TRBJ1-2,TRBD1
TGCGCCAGCAGCCAAGATTTGGGGCGGTTCAGCTCCTACGAGCAGTACTTC,CASSQDLGRFSSYEQYF,TRBV4-1,.,TRBJ2-7,.
TGTGCCAGCAGCCAAGCGGACAGGGTGGGGACCCAGTACTTC,CASSQADRVGTQYF,TRBV14,.,TRBJ2-5,TRBD1
TGTGCCTGGCAGGGTGGGACAGGGAACACTGAAGCTTTCTTT,CAWQGGTGNTEAFF,TRBV30,.,TRBJ1-1,TRBD1
TGTGCCAGCAGCGAGGACAGGGGGTCGGGGCAGTTCTTC,CASSEDRGSGQFF,TRBV7-3,.,TRBJ2-1,TRBD1
TGCGCCAGCAGCCCCACAGGGTCATCCTACGAGCAGTACTTC,CASSPTGSSYEQYF,TRBV4-3,.,TRBJ2-7,.
TGTGCCAGCAGTGACCCGGGACAGAGAAGCAATCAGCCCCAGCATTTT,CASSDPGQRSNQPQHF,TRBV6-4,once,TRBJ1-5,TRBD1
TGTGCCTGGAGTAGTGAGGGTCATCGGCGGATTTTC,CAWSSEGHRRIF,TRBV30,.,TRBJ2-7,.
TGCGCCAGCAGTGAGGGGGGGGCCACAGATACGCAGTATTTT,CASSEGGATDTQYF,TRBV10-1,once,TRBJ2-3,.
TGTGCCTGGAGTGTACGTCGACGTCTTGGACAGAGTCATGGCTACACCTTC,CAWSVRRRLGQSHGYTF,TRBV30,.,TRBJ1-2,.
TGTGCCTGGAGAATCGGCTATGGCTACACCTTC,CAWRIGYGYTF,TRBV30,.,TRBJ1-2,.
TGTGCCAGCTCACCCGGGACAACCTCCTACGAGCAGTACTTC,CASSPGTTSYEQYF,TRBV18,few,TRBJ2-7,.
TGTGCCAGCAGCGAAGGGGGTTCTGGAAACACCATATATTTT,CASSEGGSGNTIYF,TRBV9,few,TRBJ1-3,.
TGTGCAAGTCGCTTAGAGGGACAGGGTGGAACTGAAGCTTTCTTT,CASRLEGQGGTEAFF,TRBV12-2,.,TRBJ1-1,.
TGCGCCAGCAGCTCACTAGCGGGCAGCACAGATACGCAGTATTTT,CASSSLAGSTDTQYF,TRBV5-1,.,TRBJ2-3,TRBD2
TGTGCCAGCAGCACCCTGGAGGGGTTGACCGGGGAGCTGTTTTTT,CASSTLEGLTGELFF,TRBV11-2,.,TRBJ2-2,.
TGTGCCAGTTCCTCACAGAGCACTGAAGCTTTCTTT,CASSSQSTEAFF,TRBV11-3,.,TRBJ1-1,.
TGTGCCAGTAGGAACAGGGGCCCATCCTTCTCAGAGGGCAATCAGCCCCAGCATTTT,CASRNRGPSFSEGNQPQHF,TRBV19,.,TRBJ1-5,TRBD1
TGTGCCAGCAGCTTAGCGGGAGGACCACCCGCGCCACCCGATACGCAGTATTTT,CASSLAGGPPAPPDTQYF,TRBV7-3,.,TRBJ2-3,TRBD2
TGCGCCAGCAGCCAAGAGTATCAGGGCTCCTATAATTCACCCCTCCACTTT,CASSQEYQGSYNSPLHF,TRBV4-3,.,TRBJ1-6,.
TGCGCCAGCAGCTTGGATGCAGGGGCAAATTCACCCCTCCACTTT,CASSLDAGANSPLHF,TRBV5-1,.,TRBJ1-6,.
TGTGCCAGCAGCCAAGCGGGGACTAACCAAGAGACCCAGTACTTC,CASSQAGTNQETQYF,TRBV4-2,.,TRBJ2-5,TRBD2
TGTGCCAGCTCACGGACAGGGCCTAACACTGAAGCTTTCTTT,CASSRTGPNTEAFF,TRBV18,.,TRBJ1-1,TRBD1
TGTGCCAGCAGCCTCAGGGAGGGCAATCAGCCCCAGCATTTT,CASSLREGNQPQHF,TRBV7-2,.,TRBJ1-5,.
TGTGCCAGCAATCGGGGGTACGAGCAGTACTTC,CASNRGYEQYF,TRBV6-1,.,TRBJ2-7,.
TGTGCCAGCAGCTTAGTCGTGTTCCATGAGCAGTTCTTC,CASSLVVFHEQFF,TRBV7-9,.,TRBJ2-1,.
TGTGCCAGCAGTTATGTAGAGAAACGTCAGTACTTC,CASSYVEKRQYF,TRBV6-6,.,TRBJ2-7,.
TGTGCCAGCAGCAAAGACAGTAAACAGCCCCAGCATTTT,CASSKDSKQPQHF,TRBV7-9,.,TRBJ1-5,.
TGCGCCAGCAGCTTGGACCCTAGCGGACACACAGATACGCAGTATTTT,CASSLDPSGHTDTQYF,TRBV5-1,.,TRBJ2-3,TRBD2
TGCGCCAGCAGCTTGGACGCGGCCAACTACGAGCAGTACTTC,CASSLDAANYEQYF,TRBV5-1,.,TRBJ2-7,.
TGTGCCAGCAGCGCGGAACCCGGGACAGGGGAATATGGCTACACCTTC,CASSAEPGTGEYGYTF,TRBV5-4,.,TRBJ1-2,TRBD1
TGTGCCAGCAGTCGGGGGGTGGGCATTCAGTACTTC,CASSRGVGIQYF,TRBV7-6,.,TRBJ2-4,TRBD2
TGTGCCAGCAAAAGTTCGGGGGGGTACAATGAGCAGTTCTTC,CASKSSGGYNEQFF,TRBV28,.,TRBJ2-1,TRBD2
TGTGCCAGCAGCCCATCTGGCGGGATTGTTCCCTACGAGCAGTACTTC,CASSPSGGIVPYEQYF,TRBV7-9,.,TRBJ2-7,.
TGTGCCAGCAGTGAATCTGGGCGGGGGGGCCCGGAGACCCAGTACTTC,CASSESGRGGPETQYF,TRBV25-1,few,TRBJ2-5,TRBD2
TGTGCCTGGAGTTCTTTCAGTGGCCTCGGAAACACCATATATTTT,CAWSSFSGLGNTIYF,TRBV30,.,TRBJ1-3,.
TGTGCCAGCACCCCCGCCCGCGGGAGCGGAGAGACCCAGTACTTC,CASTPARGSGETQYF,TRBV2,.,TRBJ2-5,TRBD2
TGTGCCAGCAGTTACCTACAGGGGAATTCACCCCTCCACTTT,CASSYLQGNSPLHF,TRBV6-6,.,TRBJ1-6,TRBD1
TGCGCCAGCAGCTTGGAAAGACTAGCCTACGAGCAGTACTTC,CASSLERLAYEQYF,TRBV5-1,.,TRBJ2-7,.
TGTGCCAGCAGTTTCACTAGCGGGCCCTACGAGCAGTACTTC,CASSFTSGPYEQYF,TRBV27,.,TRBJ2-7,TRBD2
TGTGCCAGCAGTAGGACACTCGCGAACACCGGGGAGCTGTTTTTT,CASSRTLANTGELFF,TRBV6-1,few,TRBJ2-2,.
TGTGCCAGCTCACCCGGACAGAACTATGGCTACACCTTC,CASSPGQNYGYTF,TRBV18,.,TRBJ1-2,.
TGTGCCAGCAGCGTAACGGACAGGGGGTACTACGAGCAGTACTTC,CASSVTDRGYYEQYF,TRBV9,.,TRBJ2-7,TRBD1
TGTGCCAGCAGCTCCCCGGGACAGGGCCCTCCCGGGGAGCTGTTTTTT,CASSSPGQGPPGELFF,TRBV5-6,.,TRBJ2-2,TRBD1
TGTGCCAGCAGCGTAGTTATGGTGAGCTCCTACAATGAGCAGTTCTTC,CASSVVMVSSYNEQFF,TRBV9,.,TRBJ2-1,.
TGTGCCATCAGTGAGTCTGGGAGAAACTATGGCTACACCTTC,CAISESGRNYGYTF,TRBV10-3,.,TRBJ1-2,.
TGTGCCAGCTCATCCTCAGGGTTGGGAAATGGCTACACCTTC,CASSSSGLGNGYTF,TRBV18,.,TRBJ1-2,.
TGTGCCAGCAGCTTCACGGGGGGAGTGAGCGATGAGCAGTTCTTC,CASSFTGGVSDEQFF,TRBV7-8,.,TRBJ2-1,TRBD2
TGTGCCAGCGGGGGGAGTTGGGTTGAAAAACTGTTTTTT,CASGGSWVEKLFF,TRBV7-9,.,TRBJ1-4,.
TGTGCCTGGAGTGCTCCCCAAGCGGGGGCCTACAATGAGCAGTTCTTC,CAWSAPQAGAYNEQFF,TRBV30,.,TRBJ2-1,TRBD2
TGTTCCAGCAGCATACAAAAAGTCGACAGGGACTATGGCTACACCTTC,CSSSIQKVDRDYGYTF,TRBV7-9,few,TRBJ1-2,TRBD1
TGTGCCAGCAGCTTATGGCAGGGGAACACTGAAGCTTTCTTT,CASSLWQGNTEAFF,TRBV7-2,few,TRBJ1-1,.
TGTGCCAGCAGCGAACTAGCGGGAGGCAACACCGGGGAGCTGTTTTTT,CASSELAGGNTGELFF,TRBV6-4,once,TRBJ2-2,TRBD2
TGTGCCAGCAGTCTTCCAAGCGGGAGCGCGCCCGGGGAGCTGTTTTTT,CASSLPSGSAPGELFF,TRBV7-2,.,TRBJ2-2,TRBD2
TGTGCCAGCAGCACCGAGGGACACCTCTACAATGAGCAGTTCTTC,CASSTEGHLYNEQFF,TRBV5-4,.,TRBJ2-1,.
TGTGCCAGCAGCCAAACGACAGGGAAGAGCAATCAGCCCCAGCATTTT,CASSQTTGKSNQPQHF,TRBV11-2,.,TRBJ1-5,TRBD1
TGTGCCAGCAGGAGTCACTCTGGAAACACCATATATTTT,CASRSHSGNTIYF,TRBV27,.,TRBJ1-3,.
TGTGCCAGCAGCCTATTAATGGACACTGAAGCTTTCTTT,CASSLLMDTEAFF,TRBV28,medium-sized,TRBJ1-1,.